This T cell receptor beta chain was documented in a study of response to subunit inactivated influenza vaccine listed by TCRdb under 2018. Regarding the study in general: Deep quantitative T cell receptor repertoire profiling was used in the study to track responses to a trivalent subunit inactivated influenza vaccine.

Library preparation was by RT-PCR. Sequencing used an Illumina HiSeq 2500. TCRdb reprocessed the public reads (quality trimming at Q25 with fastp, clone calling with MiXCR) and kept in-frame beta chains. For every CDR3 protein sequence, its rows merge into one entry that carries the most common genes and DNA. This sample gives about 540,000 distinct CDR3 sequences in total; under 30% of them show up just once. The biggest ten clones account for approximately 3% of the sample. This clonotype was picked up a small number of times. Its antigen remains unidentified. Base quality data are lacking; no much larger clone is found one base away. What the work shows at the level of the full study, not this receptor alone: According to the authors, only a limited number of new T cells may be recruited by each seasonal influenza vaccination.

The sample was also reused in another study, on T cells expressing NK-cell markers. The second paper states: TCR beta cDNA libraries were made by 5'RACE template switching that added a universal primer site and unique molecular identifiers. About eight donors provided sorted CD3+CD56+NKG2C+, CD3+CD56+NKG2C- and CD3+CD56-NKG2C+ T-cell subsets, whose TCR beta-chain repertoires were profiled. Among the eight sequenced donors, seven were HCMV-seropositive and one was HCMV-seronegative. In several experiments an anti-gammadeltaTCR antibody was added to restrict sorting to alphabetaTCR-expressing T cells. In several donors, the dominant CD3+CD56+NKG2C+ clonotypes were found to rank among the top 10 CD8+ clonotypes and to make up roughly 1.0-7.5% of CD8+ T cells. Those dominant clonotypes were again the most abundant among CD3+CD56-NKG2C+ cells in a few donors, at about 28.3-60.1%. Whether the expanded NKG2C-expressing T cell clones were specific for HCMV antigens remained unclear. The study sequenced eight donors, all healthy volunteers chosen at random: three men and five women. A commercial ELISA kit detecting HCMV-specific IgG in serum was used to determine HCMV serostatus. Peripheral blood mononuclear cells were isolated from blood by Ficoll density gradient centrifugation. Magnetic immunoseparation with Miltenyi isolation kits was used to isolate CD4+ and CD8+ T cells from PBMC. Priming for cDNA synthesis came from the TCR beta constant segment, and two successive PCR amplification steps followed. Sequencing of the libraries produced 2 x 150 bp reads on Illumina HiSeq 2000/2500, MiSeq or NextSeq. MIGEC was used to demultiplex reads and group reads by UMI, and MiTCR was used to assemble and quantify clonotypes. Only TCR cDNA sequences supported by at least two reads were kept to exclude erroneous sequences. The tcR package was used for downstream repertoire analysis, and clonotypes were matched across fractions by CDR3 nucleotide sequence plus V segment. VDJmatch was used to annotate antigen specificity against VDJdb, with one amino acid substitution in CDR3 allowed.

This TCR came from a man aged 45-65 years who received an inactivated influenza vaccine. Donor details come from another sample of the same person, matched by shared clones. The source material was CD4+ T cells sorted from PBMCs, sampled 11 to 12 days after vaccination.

The CDR3 region has the sequence CASSTGGTLGLAGQETQYF. The DNA is TGCGCCAGCAGCACCGGCGGGACTCTGGGACTAGCGGGACAAGAGACCCAGTACTTC. The V gene is TRBV5-1 and the J gene is TRBJ2-5; 13 bases in the middle match TRBD2. Via the germline V gene, CDR1 is SGHRS and CDR2 YFSETQ. V and J are trimmed by 4 bases and 2 bases, and the gene matches miss 14 bases of the junction. From its cysteine to its phenylalanine, the CDR3 spans 19 amino acids. Only the CDR3 DNA is retained, 57 bases long and in frame from the first base.